Listed here is a single T cell receptor beta chain. Its antigen remains undetermined. Per-nucleotide qualities are absent, and no much larger clonotype sits a single base away. The sample comes from a study of technical replicates of blood from a few donors (dated by TCRdb to the late 2010s). The germline V gene supplies CDR1 SGHRS and CDR2 YFSETQ. The CDR3 numbers 17 residues from cysteine through phenylalanine. Here the CDR3 DNA is all that survives: 51 bases in frame from base 1. Between the V and J ends, shortened by 3 bases and 0 bases respectively, the junction contains 15 bases. The method was the immunoSEQ multiplex PCR assay. Drawn from immuneACCESS, this table holds only the in-frame rearrangements with V and J called that TCRdb kept. Clones are partly lost; checked studies trace under half to an unresolved V gene and leave the rest unexplained. The sample table lists about 62,000 clones, roughly nine tenths of them with a count of one. The ten largest clonotypes hold roughly 4.9% of the sample.

The chain joins TRBV5-1 to TRBJ2-2, with the D gene call left open. The material sequenced was PBMCs. This sequence originates from a human donor in good health. Some clones in this sample may be carry-over from other donors' samples. At the DNA level, the sequence is TGCGCCAGCAGCTCTACGGGTCTAGGTGCGAACACCGGGGAGCTGTTTTTT. Translation gives CASSSTGLGANTGELFF.